The 25 T cell receptor beta chains below were found in one sample sequenced in a study of T cell repertoires in cytomegalovirus infection. TCRdb processed the reads anew with MiXCR; each CDR3 protein has one entry. This sample yields roughly 920,000 distinct CDR3 sequences, of which about a third are seen a single time; around an eighth belongs to the top ten. What these receptors recognize is not known. Sequencing used cultured CD8+ T cells from PBMCs, obtained from culture after CMV antigen stimulation. The receptor set was obtained from a human donor in good health (CMV status not recorded). Some clones in this sample may be carry-over from other donors' samples.

This clonotype has just a few counts. V is TRBV7-3 and J is TRBJ2-1; D is unclear. The CDR3 loop spans 12 amino acids. Germline V gene lookup returns CDR1 SGHTA and CDR2 FQGTGA. The V and J ends lost 11 bases and 4 bases respectively, with 12 bases between them. The CDR3 coding sequence is TGTGCCTACCCGCAGGAATACAATGAGCAGTTCTTC. Translated, it gives CAYPQEYNEQFF.

This clonotype was detected ten times or more. The rearrangement links TRBV7-6 to TRBJ2-7, with 7 bases fitting TRBD1. The CDR3 length is 14 residues. V shed 2 bases, J shed 1 base, and the junction held 2 bases outside the gene matches. Germline CDR1 reads SGHVS; CDR2 reads FNYEAQ. The CDR3 coding sequence is TGTGCCAGCAGCTTACCGGGACAGTCCTACGAGCAGTACTTC. Translation: CASSLPGQSYEQYF.

V and J are TRBV10-3 and TRBJ1-1, with D possibly matching TRBD1 (5 bases). This CDR3 is built from 12 residues. The V end was cut by 10 bases, the J end by 5 bases, with 14 bases between. Germline V gene lookup returns CDR1 ENHRY and CDR2 SYGVKD. The CDR3 DNA reads as TGTGCCACCGGGAGGGGAGGGACTGAAGCTTTCTTT. It specifies CATGRGGTEAFF.

V is TRBV6-5 and J is TRBJ2-5, with 11 bases that match TRBD2. This CDR3 has 15 residues. V shed 7 bases and J 1 base; nucleotides not matched to a gene: 5. Germline lookup yields CDR1 MNHEY and CDR2 SVGAGI. The CDR3 nucleotides are TGTGCCAGCATTAATAGCGGGGGGGCCCAAGAGACCCAGTACTTC. It encodes CASINSGGAQETQYF.

Only a few counts were recorded for this clonotype. This chain uses TRBV6-5 with TRBJ2-5; D might be TRBD1 (6 bases). Deletions cut 0 bases from V and 2 bases from J, with 10 bases between. The germline V gene encodes CDR1 MNHEY and CDR2 SVGAGI. The length of the CDR3 is 15 residues. The CDR3 DNA follows: TGTGCCAGCAGTTACTCAAGGACAGAGCAAGAGACCCAGTACTTC. The encoded protein is CASSYSRTEQETQYF.

This chain links TRBV6-1 with TRBJ1-1; 7 positions match TRBD1. This CDR3 has 14 amino acids. Germline V lookup: CDR1 MNHNS, CDR2 SASEGT. The trim removed 6 bases at V and 7 bases at J, leaving 11 bases unmatched. This chain's CDR3 is CASRPTGVLDEAFF. For the CDR3, the DNA is TGTGCCAGCAGACCAACAGGGGTCCTTGATGAAGCTTTCTTT.

The rearrangement uses TRBV7-1 and TRBJ2-2; D not certain. TRBV7-1 is given ORF status, its function remaining uncertain. This CDR3 is 16 amino acids long. V dropped 6 bases and J dropped 0 bases, with 14 bases sitting between them. The CDR3 here is CASRTQRRTNTGELFF. The DNA of the CDR3 is TGTGCCAGCAGAACCCAACGACGGACGAACACCGGGGAGCTGTTTTTT.

This clonotype came up a few times. The chain joins TRBV6-1 to TRBJ1-2, with D tentatively TRBD1 (6 bases). The V and J ends lost 2 bases and 1 base respectively, with 11 bases between them. CDR3 length equals 15 residues. CDR1 is MNHNS, CDR2 SASEGT, per germline. CDR3 DNA: TGTGCCAGCAGTGAATGGGGGGCGCATAACTATGGCTACACCTTC. This translates into CASSEWGAHNYGYTF.

This clonotype was seen more than once but under ten times. The chain combines TRBV7-9 with TRBJ1-3; tentatively, D is TRBD1 (5 bases). The germline V gene encodes CDR1 SEHNR and CDR2 FQNEAQ (reference sequence). This CDR3 has 14 residues. V dropped 5 bases and J dropped 5 bases, with 13 bases sitting between them. The CDR3 DNA sequence: TGTGCCAGCAGCCTAGGGACGGAGCGAAACACCATATATTTT. This translates into CASSLGTERNTIYF.

This sequence joins TRBV19 and TRBJ1-2; D gene unclear. This CDR3 is built from 13 residues. V was clipped by 7 bases and J by 4 bases, with 13 bases between them. Germline loops: CDR1 LNHDA, CDR2 SQIVND (reference sequence). CDR3 sequence: CASIGPTFYGYTF. CDR3 DNA: TGTGCCAGTATCGGACCTACTTTCTATGGCTACACCTTC.

The sample holds one count of this clonotype. This sequence joins TRBV9 and TRBJ2-1, with D hard to call. CDR3 length equals 17 residues. CDR1 and CDR2 (germline): SGDLS, YYNGEE. The germline V and J ends were trimmed by 3 bases and 4 bases, with 20 bases remaining between them. This CDR3 reads CASSAPPDRFLYNEQFF. The CDR3 coding sequence is TGTGCCAGCAGCGCTCCCCCTGACCGATTTCTTTACAATGAGCAGTTCTTC.

This clonotype came up a few times. The chain recombines TRBV6-1 with TRBJ2-3; TRBD2 agrees at 7 bases. The CDR3 extends over 16 amino acids. Germline V gene sequence: CDR1 MNHNS, CDR2 SASEGT. Trimming removed 6 bases from V and 0 bases from J; junction bases left unmatched: 9. Here the CDR3 DNA reads TGTGCCAGCAGACTCGTAGCGGGTACTAGCACAGATACGCAGTATTTT. Translated, it gives CASRLVAGTSTDTQYF.

This clonotype came up a few times. This chain connects TRBV7-6 to TRBJ1-2; possible D gene TRBD1, 5 bases. Per the germline V gene, CDR1 is SGHVS and CDR2 is FNYEAQ. The germline V and J ends were trimmed by 6 bases and 4 bases, with 21 bases remaining between them. The CDR3 extends over 16 amino acids. The CDR3 sequence is CASRPPGRTVSYGYTF. CDR3 nucleotide sequence: TGTGCCAGCAGGCCTCCGGGACGTACAGTGTCCTATGGCTACACCTTC.

This clonotype has only a few counts. The rearrangement links TRBV11-3 to TRBJ2-5; TRBD2 agrees at 12 bases. Per the germline V gene, CDR1 is SGHNT and CDR2 is YENEEA. The CDR3 extends over 19 amino acids. Losses at the gene ends were 5 bases for V and 0 bases for J; bases not matched to a gene: 13. The CDR3 loop reads CASSPRSTSGGLYQETQYF. Here the CDR3 DNA reads TGTGCCAGCAGCCCTAGAAGTACTAGCGGGGGGTTGTACCAAGAGACCCAGTACTTC.

This rearrangement joins TRBV13 to TRBJ1-6; D ambiguous. Trimming removed 0 bases from V and 3 bases from J, with 6 bases in between. CDR1 is PRHDT and CDR2 is FYEKMQ in the germline V gene (reference sequence). This CDR3 comprises 15 residues. CDR3 sequence: CASSLGRNYNSPLHF. In DNA form, the CDR3 reads TGTGCCAGCAGCTTAGGCCGGAACTATAATTCACCCCTCCACTTT.

To note about this clonotype: Being one base from a much bigger clone, this may be a read error. Given the absence of the conserved phenylalanine or tryptophan at the CDR3 end, a read error is likely. This chain uses TRBV7-2 with TRBJ2-1, with a weak D call TRBD1 (5 bases). Deletions cut 2 bases from V and 5 bases from J, with 22 bases between. The CDR3 covers 18 residues. Germline V gene data show CDR1 as SGHTA and CDR2 as FQGNSA. In DNA form, the CDR3 reads TGTGCCAGCAGCTTAAACCCATCCAACAGGAGCCCAAACAATGAGCAGTTCTTA. Translated: CASSLNPSNRSPNNEQFL.

This clonotype was picked up many times. The CDR3 reads CASSFSAGASNEQFF. The CDR3 DNA follows: TGTGCCAGCAGCTTCTCAGCGGGGGCCTCCAATGAGCAGTTCTTC. The chain combines TRBV7-2 with TRBJ2-1; the match to TRBD2 covers 8 bases. Per germline, CDR1 SGHTA and CDR2 FQGNSA. J gave up 6 bases and V 3 bases, and 7 bases lay outside the gene matches. The CDR3 contains 15 residues.

This clonotype was counted only a few times. The CDR3 reads CASSLGLGPTPADTQYF. CDR3 nucleotide sequence: TGTGCCAGCAGCTTGGGTCTGGGGCCCACCCCAGCAGATACGCAGTATTTT. The chain employs TRBV7-9 and TRBJ2-3; possibly TRBD1 for D (5 bases). Per the germline V gene, CDR1 is SEHNR and CDR2 is FQNEAQ (reference sequence). There are 17 residues in the CDR3. Trimming cost V 3 bases and J 4 bases, with 20 bases left between them. Based on the CDR3 plus reference TRBV7-9 and TRBJ2-3, the full variable domain is DTGVSQNPRHKITKRGQNVTFRCDPISEHNRLYWYRQTLGQGPEFLTYFQNEAQLEKSRLLSDRFSAERPKGSFSTLEIQRTEQGDSAMYLCASSLGLGPTPADTQYFGPGTRLTVL.

The chain uses TRBV2 and TRBJ1-5, with D hard to call. There are 15 residues in the CDR3. CDR1 and CDR2 (germline): SNHLY, FYNNEI. V lost 1 base and J 0 bases, leaving 7 bases between the germline ends. CDR3 residues: CASSEGQVSNQPQHF. CDR3 bases: TGTGCCAGCAGTGAAGGGCAGGTTAGCAATCAGCCCCAGCATTTT. Based on the CDR3 plus reference TRBV2 and TRBJ1-5, the full variable domain is EPEVTQTPSHQVTQMGQEVILRCVPISNHLYFYWYRQILGQKVEFLVSFYNNEISEKSEIFDDQFSVERPDGSNFTLKIRSTKLEDSAMYFCASSEGQVSNQPQHFGDGTRLSIL.

This clonotype was observed a few times. V gene TRBV7-9 combines with J gene TRBJ2-2, with TRBD1 matching over 7 bases. J lost 4 bases, V lost 3 bases, and 2 bases had no gene match. Per the germline V gene, CDR1 is SEHNR and CDR2 is FQNEAQ (reference sequence). The CDR3 extends over 14 amino acids. Written as DNA, the CDR3 is TGTGCCAGCAGCTTTGGGACAGCCACCGGGGAGCTGTTTTTT. It specifies CASSFGTATGELFF.

In the case of this clonotype: This may arise from a read error, as a much more abundant clone is one base away. The chain employs TRBV7-6 and TRBJ2-2; maybe TRBD1 (5 bases). V was pared by 1 base and J by 3 bases, with 12 bases between. The CDR3 is made up of 16 amino acids. Germline V gene lookup returns CDR1 SGHVS and CDR2 FNYEAQ. CDR3 nucleotide sequence: TGTGCCAGCAGCTTAGAGGCAGGGTTGGACACCGGGGAGCTGTTTTTT. Protein product: CASSLEAGLDTGELFF.

The chain has TRBV7-4 and TRBJ1-6, with D perhaps TRBD1 (6 bases). CDR1 SGHVT and CDR2 SQSDAQ come from the germline V gene. Trimming took off 3 bases at V and 2 bases at J, with 17 bases between the two ends. The CDR3 loop spans 18 amino acids. The CDR3 spells CASSLGRGPETYNSPLHF. CDR3 sequence (DNA): TGTGCCAGCAGCTTGGGCAGGGGCCCTGAAACCTATAATTCACCCCTCCACTTT.

This clonotype occurred many times. V and J are TRBV7-3 and TRBJ2-2, with 10 bases lining up with TRBD2. Germline loops: CDR1 SGHTA, CDR2 FQGTGA. The J segment lost 7 bases and the V segment lost 4 bases, leaving 9 bases of the junction unmatched. This CDR3 comprises 16 residues. The chain's CDR3 is CASSSSPGLAIGELFF. DNA for the CDR3: TGTGCCAGCAGCTCATCTCCGGGACTAGCGATCGGGGAGCTGTTTTTT.

The chain has TRBV28 and TRBJ1-3; D might be TRBD1 (5 bases). The CDR3 extends over 14 amino acids. V was cut by 7 bases and J by 6 bases, with 16 bases left in between. CDR1 and CDR2 (germline): MDHEN, SYDVKM. CDR3 nucleotide sequence: TGTGCCAGCAATCGGGCAGGGCTGCTAAACACCATATATTTT. As protein: CASNRAGLLNTIYF. Supplemented by reference TRBV28 and TRBJ1-3, the full variable domain reads DVKVTQSSRYLVKRTGEKVFLECVQDMDHENMFWYRQDPGLGLRLIYFSYDVKMKEKGDIPEGYSVSREKKERFSLILESASTNQTSMYLCASNRAGLLNTIYFGEGSWLTVV.

The rearrangement joins TRBV29-1 to TRBJ1-5; D unresolved. The CDR3 is 18 amino acids. V was cut by 0 bases and J by 0 bases, with 18 bases left in between. The germline V gene encodes CDR1 SQVTM and CDR2 ANQGSEA. CDR3 DNA sequence: TGCAGCGTTGAAGATCCCCCAACCGACTCGGGTAGCAATCAGCCCCAGCATTTT. Its protein product is CSVEDPPTDSGSNQPQHF.